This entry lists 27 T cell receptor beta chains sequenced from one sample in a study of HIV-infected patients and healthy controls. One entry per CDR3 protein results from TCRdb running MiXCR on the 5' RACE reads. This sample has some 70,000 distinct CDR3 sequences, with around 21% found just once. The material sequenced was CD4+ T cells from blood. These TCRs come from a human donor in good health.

The CDR3 sequence: CSARDPETGRNQPQHF. The CDR3 DNA sequence: TGCAGTGCTAGAGATCCGGAAACAGGGCGCAATCAGCCCCAGCATTTT. This chain connects TRBV20-1 to TRBJ1-5; D might be TRBD1 (6 bases). With 0 bases removed from V and 2 bases from J, the gap between germline ends came to 14 bases. The germline V gene encodes CDR1 DFQATT and CDR2 SNEGSKA (reference sequence). The CDR3 sequence is 16 residues long.

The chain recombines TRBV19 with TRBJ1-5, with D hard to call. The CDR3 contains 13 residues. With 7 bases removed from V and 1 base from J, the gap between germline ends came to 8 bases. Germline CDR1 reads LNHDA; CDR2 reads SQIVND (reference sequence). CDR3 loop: CASTRESNQPQHF. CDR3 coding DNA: TGTGCCAGTACCCGGGAGAGCAATCAGCCCCAGCATTTT.

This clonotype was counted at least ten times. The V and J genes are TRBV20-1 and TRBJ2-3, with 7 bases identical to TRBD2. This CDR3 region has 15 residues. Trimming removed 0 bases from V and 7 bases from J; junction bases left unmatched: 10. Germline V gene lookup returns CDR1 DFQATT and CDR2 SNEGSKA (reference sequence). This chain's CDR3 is CSARDGGQGGNTQYF. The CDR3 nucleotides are TGCAGTGCTAGAGATGGCGGGCAGGGAGGGAATACGCAGTATTTT.

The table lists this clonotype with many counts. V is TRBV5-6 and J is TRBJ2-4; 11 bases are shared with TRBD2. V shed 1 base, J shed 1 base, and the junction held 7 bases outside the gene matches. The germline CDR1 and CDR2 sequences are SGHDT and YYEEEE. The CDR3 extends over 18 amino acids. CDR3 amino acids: CASSLIPLAGDAKNIQYF. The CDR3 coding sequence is TGTGCCAGCAGCTTGATCCCACTAGCGGGAGACGCCAAAAACATTCAGTACTTC.

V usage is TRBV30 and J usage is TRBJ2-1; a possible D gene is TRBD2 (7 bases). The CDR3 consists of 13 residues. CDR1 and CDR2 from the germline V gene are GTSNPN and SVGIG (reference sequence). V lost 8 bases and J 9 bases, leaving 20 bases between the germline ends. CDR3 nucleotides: TGTGCCACGTCAGGGGCTAGGGGGGGTGAGCAGTTCTTC. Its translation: CATSGARGGEQFF.

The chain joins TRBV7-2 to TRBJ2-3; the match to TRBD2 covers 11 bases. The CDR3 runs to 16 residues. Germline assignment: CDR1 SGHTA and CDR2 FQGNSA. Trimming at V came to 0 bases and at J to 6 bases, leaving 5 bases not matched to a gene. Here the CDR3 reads CASSLASGGAMDTQYF. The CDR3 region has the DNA TGTGCCAGCAGCTTAGCTAGCGGGGGGGCCATGGATACGCAGTATTTT.

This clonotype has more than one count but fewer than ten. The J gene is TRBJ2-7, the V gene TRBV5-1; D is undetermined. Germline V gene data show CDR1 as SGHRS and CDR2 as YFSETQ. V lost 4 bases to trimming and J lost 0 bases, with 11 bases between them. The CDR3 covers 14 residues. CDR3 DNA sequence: TGCGCCAGCAGCCCCGGACGTACCTCCTACGAGCAGTACTTC. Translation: CASSPGRTSYEQYF.

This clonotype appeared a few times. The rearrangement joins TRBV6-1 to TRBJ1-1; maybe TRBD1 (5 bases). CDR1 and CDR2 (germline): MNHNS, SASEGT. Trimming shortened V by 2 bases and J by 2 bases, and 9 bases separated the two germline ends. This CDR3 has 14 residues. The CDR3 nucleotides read TGTGCCAGCAGTGAACGACAGAGAAACACTGAAGCTTTCTTT. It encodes CASSERQRNTEAFF.

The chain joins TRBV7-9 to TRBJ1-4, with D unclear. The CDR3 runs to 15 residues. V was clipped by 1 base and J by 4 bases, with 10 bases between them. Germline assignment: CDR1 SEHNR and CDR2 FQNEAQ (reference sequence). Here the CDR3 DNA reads TGTGCCAGCAGCTTAGATCCGTTAAGTAATGAAAAACTGTTTTTT. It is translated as CASSLDPLSNEKLFF.

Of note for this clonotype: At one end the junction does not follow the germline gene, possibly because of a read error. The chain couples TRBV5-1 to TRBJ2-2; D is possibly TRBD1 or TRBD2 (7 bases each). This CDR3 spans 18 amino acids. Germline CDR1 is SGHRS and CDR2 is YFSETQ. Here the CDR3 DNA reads TGCGCCAGCAGCCCAACGGGAGAATCAGGGGGGGTCACCCGGGAGCTGTTTTTT. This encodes CASSPTGESGGVTRELFF.

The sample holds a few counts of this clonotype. The CDR3 reads CASSQDLRVGANVLTF. The CDR3 nucleotides read TGCGCCAGCAGCCAAGACCTCAGGGTTGGGGCCAACGTCCTGACTTTC. The V gene is TRBV4-3, the J gene TRBJ2-6, with TRBD1 as a possible D gene (5 bases). CDR3 size: 16 residues. The germline gives CDR1 LGHNA, CDR2 YSLEER. Deletions cut 0 bases from V and 3 bases from J, with 9 bases between.

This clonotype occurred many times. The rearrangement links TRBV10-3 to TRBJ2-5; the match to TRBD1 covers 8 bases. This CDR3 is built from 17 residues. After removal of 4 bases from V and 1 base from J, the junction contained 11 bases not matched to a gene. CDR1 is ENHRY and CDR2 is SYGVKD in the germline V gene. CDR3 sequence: CAISAAGGGKSQETQYF. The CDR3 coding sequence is TGTGCCATCAGTGCGGCAGGGGGCGGAAAAAGCCAAGAGACCCAGTACTTC.

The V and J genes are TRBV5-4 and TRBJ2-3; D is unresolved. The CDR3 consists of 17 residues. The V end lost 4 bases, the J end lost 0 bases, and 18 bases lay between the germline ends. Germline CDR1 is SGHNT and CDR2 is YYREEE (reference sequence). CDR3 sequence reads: CASSTAHSGISTDTQYF. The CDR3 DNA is TGTGCCAGCAGCACCGCCCATTCTGGGATTAGCACAGATACGCAGTATTTT.

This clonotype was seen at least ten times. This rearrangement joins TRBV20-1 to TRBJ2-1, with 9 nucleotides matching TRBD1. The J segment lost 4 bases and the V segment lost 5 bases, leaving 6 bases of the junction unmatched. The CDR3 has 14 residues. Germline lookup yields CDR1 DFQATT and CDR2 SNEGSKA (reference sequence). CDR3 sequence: CSAAGTGPYNEQFF. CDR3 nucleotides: TGCAGTGCTGCCGGGACAGGGCCGTACAATGAGCAGTTCTTC.

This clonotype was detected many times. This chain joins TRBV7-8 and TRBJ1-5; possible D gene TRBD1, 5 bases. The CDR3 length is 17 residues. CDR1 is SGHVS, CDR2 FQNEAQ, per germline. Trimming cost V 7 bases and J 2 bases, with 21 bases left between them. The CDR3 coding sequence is TGTGCCAGCACCCCCATCTGGGGGGATTCGGGCAATCAGCCCCAGCATTTT. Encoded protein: CASTPIWGDSGNQPQHF.

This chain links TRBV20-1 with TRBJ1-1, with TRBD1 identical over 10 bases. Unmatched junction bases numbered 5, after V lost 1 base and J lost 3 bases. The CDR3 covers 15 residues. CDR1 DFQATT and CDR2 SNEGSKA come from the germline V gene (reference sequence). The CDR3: CSARGDRGLDTEAFF. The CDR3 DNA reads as TGCAGTGCTAGAGGAGACAGGGGGCTTGACACTGAAGCTTTCTTT.

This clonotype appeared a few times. CDR3 in amino acids: CASSFRVGTSGGTDTQYF. The CDR3 DNA reads TGTGCCAGCAGCTTCAGAGTAGGGACTAGCGGGGGTACAGATACGCAGTATTTT. The genes are TRBV7-2 and TRBJ2-3, with 14 bases lining up with TRBD2. In germline, CDR1 is SGHTA, CDR2 FQGNSA. J lost 3 bases, V lost 3 bases, and 8 bases had no gene match. This CDR3 region has 18 residues.

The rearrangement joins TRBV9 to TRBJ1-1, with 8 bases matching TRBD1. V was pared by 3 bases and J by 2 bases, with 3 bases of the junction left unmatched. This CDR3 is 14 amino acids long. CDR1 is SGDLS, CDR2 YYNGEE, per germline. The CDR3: CASSGQGLNTEAFF. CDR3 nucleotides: TGTGCCAGCAGCGGACAGGGGCTCAACACTGAAGCTTTCTTT.

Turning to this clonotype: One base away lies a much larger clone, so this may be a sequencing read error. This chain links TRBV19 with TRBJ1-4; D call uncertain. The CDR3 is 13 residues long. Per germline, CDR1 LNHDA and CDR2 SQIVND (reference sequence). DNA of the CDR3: TGTGCCAGTAAGAGGGAGGCTAATGAAAACCTGTTTTTT. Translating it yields CASKREANENLFF. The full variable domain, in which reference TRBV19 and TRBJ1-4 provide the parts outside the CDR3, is DGGITQSPKYLFRKEGQNVTLSCEQNLNHDAMYWYRQDPGQGLRLIYYSQIVNDFQKGDIAEGYSVSREKKESFPLTVTSAQKNPTAFYLCASKREANENLFFGSGTQLSVL.

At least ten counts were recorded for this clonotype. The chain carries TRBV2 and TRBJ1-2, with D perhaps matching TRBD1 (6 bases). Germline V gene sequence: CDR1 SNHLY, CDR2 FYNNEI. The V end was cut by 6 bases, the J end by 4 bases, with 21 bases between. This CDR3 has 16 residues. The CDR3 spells CASREQQGTGIYGYTF. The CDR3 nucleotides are TGTGCCAGCAGAGAGCAACAGGGTACGGGAATCTATGGCTACACCTTC.

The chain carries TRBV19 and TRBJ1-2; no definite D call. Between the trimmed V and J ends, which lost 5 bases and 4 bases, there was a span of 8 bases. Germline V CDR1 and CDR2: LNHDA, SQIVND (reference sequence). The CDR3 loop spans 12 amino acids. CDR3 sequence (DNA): TGTGCCAGTAGTTTGGCAGGCTATGGCTACACCTTC. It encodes CASSLAGYGYTF.

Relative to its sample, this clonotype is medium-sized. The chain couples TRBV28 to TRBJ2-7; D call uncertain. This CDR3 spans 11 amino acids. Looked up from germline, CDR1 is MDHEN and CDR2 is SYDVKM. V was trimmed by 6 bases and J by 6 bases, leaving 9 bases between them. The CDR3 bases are TGTGCCAGCAGCCGACTCCCCGAGCAGTACTTC. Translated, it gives CASSRLPEQYF.

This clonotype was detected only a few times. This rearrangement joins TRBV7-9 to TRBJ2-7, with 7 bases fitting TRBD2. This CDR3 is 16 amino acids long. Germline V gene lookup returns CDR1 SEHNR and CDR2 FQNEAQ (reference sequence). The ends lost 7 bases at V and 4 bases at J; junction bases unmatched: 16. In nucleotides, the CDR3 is TGTGCCAGCACCACAATCCTGGGTAGCGGGCGATACGAGCAGTACTTC. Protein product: CASTTILGSGRYEQYF.

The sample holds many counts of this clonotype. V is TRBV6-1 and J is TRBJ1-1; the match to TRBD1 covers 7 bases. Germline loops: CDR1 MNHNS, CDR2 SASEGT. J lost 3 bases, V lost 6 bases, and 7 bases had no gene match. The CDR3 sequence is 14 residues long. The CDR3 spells CASRKDTGDTEAFF. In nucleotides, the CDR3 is TGTGCCAGCAGGAAAGACACAGGGGACACTGAAGCTTTCTTT.

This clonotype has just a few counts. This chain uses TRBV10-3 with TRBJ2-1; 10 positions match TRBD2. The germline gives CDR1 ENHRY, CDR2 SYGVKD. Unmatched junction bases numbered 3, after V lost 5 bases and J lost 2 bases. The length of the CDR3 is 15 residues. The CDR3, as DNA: TGTGCCATCAGTATAGCGGGAGGTCCCTACAATGAGCAGTTCTTC. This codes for CAISIAGGPYNEQFF.

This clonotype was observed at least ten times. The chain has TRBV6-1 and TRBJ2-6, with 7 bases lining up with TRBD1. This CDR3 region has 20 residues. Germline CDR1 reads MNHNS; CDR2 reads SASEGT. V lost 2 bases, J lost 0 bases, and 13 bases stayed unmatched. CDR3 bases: TGTGCCAGCAGTGAATACCCAGGGGGAGTATTGTCCTCTGGGGCCAACGTCCTGACTTTC. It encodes CASSEYPGGVLSSGANVLTF.

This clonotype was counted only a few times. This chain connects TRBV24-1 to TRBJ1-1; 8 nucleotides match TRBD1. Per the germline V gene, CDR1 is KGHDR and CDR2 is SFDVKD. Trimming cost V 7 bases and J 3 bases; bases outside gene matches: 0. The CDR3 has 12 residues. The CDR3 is CATRTGDTEAFF. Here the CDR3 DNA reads TGTGCCACCAGGACAGGGGACACTGAAGCTTTCTTT.